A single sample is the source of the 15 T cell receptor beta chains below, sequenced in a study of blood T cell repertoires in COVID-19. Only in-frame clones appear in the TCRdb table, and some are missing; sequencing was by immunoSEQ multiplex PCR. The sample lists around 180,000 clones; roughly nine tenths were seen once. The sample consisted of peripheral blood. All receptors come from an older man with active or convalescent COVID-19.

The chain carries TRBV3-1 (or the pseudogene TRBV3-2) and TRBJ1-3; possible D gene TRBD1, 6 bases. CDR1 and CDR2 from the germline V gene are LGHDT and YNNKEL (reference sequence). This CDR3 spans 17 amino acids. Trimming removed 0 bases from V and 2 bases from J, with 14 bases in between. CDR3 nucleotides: TGTGCCAGCAGCCAAGACGGGGGGGGCTTAGCTGGAAACACCATATATTTT. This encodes CASSQDGGGLAGNTIYF.

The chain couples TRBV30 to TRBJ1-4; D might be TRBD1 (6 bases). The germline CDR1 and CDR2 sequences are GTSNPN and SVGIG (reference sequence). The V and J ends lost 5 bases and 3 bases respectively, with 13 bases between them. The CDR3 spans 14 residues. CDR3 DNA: TGTGCCTGGGGTCCTCAGGGGTCTAATGAAAAACTGTTTTTT. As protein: CAWGPQGSNEKLFF. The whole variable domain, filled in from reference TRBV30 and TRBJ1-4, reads SQTIHQWPATLVQPVGSPLSLECTVEGTSNPNLYWYRQAAGRGLQLLFYSVGIGQISSEVPQNLSASRPQDRQFILSSKKLLLSDSGFYLCAWGPQGSNEKLFFGSGTQLSVL.

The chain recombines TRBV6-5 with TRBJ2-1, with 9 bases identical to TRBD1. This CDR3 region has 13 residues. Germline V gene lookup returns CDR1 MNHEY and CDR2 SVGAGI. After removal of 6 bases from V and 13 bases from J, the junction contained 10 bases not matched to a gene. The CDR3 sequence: CASSSGTGFFQFF. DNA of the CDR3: TGTGCCAGCAGCTCCGGGACAGGGTTTTTTCAGTTCTTC.

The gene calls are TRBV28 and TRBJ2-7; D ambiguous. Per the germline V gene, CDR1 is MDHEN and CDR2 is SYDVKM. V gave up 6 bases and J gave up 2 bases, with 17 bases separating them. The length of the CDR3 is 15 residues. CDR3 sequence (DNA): TGTGCCAGCAGCCCTAACCCCAGGCTCACCTACGAGCAGTACTTC. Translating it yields CASSPNPRLTYEQYF.

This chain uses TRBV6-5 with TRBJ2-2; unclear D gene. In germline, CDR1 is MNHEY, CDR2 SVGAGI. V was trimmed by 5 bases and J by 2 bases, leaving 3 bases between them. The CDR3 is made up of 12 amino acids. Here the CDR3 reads CASSRNTGELFF. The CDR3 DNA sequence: TGTGCCAGCAGTCGTAACACCGGGGAGCTGTTTTTT.

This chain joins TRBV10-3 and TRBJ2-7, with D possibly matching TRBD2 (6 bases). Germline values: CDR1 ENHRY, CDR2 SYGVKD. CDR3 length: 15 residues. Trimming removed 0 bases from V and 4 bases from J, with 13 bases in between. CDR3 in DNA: TGTGCCATCAGTGAGTCCGGGACTGGTTTATACGAGCAGTACTTC. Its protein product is CAISESGTGLYEQYF.

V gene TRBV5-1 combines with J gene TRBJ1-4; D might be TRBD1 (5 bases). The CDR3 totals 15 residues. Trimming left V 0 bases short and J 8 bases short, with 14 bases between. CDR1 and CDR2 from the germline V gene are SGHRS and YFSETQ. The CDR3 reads CASSLDSGYGEKLFF. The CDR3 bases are TGCGCCAGCAGCTTGGATTCAGGGTATGGGGAAAAACTGTTTTTT.

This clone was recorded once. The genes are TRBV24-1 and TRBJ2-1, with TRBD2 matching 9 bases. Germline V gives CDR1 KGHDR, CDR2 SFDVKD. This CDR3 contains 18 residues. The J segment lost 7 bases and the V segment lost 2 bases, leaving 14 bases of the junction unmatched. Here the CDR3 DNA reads TGTGCCACCAGTGATTGGACCGGGACTAGCCCAAGCAAGAATGAGCAGTTCTTC. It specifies CATSDWTGTSPSKNEQFF.

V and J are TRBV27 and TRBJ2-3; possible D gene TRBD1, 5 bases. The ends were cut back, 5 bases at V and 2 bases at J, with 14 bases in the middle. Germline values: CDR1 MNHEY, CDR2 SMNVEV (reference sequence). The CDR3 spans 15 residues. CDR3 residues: CASSSHRTNTDTQYF. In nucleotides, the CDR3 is TGTGCCAGCAGTAGTCACAGGACGAACACAGATACGCAGTATTTT.

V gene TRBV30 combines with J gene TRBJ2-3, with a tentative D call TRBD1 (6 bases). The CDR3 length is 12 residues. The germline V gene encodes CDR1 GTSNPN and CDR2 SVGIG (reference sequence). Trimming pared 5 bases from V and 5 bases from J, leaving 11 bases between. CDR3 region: CAWDTGLDTQYF. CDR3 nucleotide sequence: TGTGCCTGGGACACAGGGTTAGATACGCAGTATTTT.

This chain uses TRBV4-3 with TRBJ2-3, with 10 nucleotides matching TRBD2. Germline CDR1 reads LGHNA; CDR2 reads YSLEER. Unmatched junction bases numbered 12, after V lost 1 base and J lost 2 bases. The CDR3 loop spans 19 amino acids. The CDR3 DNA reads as TGCGCCAGCAGCCAAGCTAGAGTAGCGGGGGGCATACACACAGATACGCAGTATTTT. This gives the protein CASSQARVAGGIHTDTQYF.

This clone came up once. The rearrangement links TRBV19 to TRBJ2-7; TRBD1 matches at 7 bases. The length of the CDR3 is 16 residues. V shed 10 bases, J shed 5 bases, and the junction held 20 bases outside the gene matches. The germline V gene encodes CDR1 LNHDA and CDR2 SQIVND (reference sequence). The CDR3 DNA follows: TGTGCCACTCGCCAACCCCAACTAGGGGGCCTCGACGAGCAGTACTTC. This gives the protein CATRQPQLGGLDEQYF.

The CDR3 is CASSWGRGLNNEQFF. Written as DNA, the CDR3 is TGTGCCAGCAGCTGGGGAAGGGGGCTAAACAATGAGCAGTTCTTC. The V and J genes are TRBV5-4 and TRBJ2-1; 7 positions agree with TRBD1. Germline V gene lookup returns CDR1 SGHNT and CDR2 YYREEE (reference sequence). V trimming: 3 bases; J trimming: 5 bases; junction bases outside the gene matches: 8. This CDR3 is built from 15 residues. The full variable domain, with the rest looked up from reference TRBV5-4 and TRBJ2-1, is ETGVTQSPTHLIKTRGQQVTLRCSSQSGHNTVSWYQQALGQGPQFIFQYYREEENGRGNFPPRFSGLQFPNYSSELNVNALELDDSALYLCASSWGRGLNNEQFFGPGTRLTVL.

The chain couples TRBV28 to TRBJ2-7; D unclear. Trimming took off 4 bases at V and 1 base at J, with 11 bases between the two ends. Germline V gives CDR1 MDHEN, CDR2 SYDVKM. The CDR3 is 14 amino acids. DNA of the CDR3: TGTGCCAGCAGTTCCCCGACAAGATCCTACGAGCAGTACTTC. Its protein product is CASSSPTRSYEQYF.

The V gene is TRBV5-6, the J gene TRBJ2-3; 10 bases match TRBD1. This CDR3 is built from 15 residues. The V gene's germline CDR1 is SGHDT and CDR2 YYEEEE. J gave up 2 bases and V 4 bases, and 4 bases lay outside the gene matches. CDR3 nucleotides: TGTGCCAGCAGCACGGGACAGGGGAACACAGATACGCAGTATTTT. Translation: CASSTGQGNTDTQYF.